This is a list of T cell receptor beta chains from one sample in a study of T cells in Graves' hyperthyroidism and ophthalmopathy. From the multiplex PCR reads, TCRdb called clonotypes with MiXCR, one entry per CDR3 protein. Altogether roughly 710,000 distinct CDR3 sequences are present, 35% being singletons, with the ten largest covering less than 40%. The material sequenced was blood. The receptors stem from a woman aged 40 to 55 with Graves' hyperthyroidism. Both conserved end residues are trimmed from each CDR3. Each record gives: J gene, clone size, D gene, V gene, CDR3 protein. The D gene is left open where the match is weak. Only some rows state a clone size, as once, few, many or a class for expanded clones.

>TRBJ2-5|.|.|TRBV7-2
ASSLGGYIETQY
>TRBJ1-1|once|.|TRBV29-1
SPLGGADTEAF
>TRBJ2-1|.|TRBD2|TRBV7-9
ASSSGTSGSLGNEQF
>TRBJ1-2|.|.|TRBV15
ATSSEPNYGYT
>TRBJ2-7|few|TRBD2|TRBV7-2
ASSLVREWDYEQY
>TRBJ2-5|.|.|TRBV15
ATSRGGWETQY
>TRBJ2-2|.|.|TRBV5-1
ASSQLAGSCF
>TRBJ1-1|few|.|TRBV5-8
ASSRNGKGGTEAF
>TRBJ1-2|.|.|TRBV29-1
SDRAGAYGYT
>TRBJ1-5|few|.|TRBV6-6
AVRDSNQPQH
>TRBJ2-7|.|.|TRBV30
VGGRTGEQY
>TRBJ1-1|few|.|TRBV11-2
ASNLRGLGVTEAF
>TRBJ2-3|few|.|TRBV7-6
ASSLAGDSTDTQY
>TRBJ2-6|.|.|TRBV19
ASSPILGRSGANVLT
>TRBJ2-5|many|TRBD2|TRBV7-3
ASSPGRLAGFQETQY
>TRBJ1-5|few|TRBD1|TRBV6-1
ASGGTGGYQPQH
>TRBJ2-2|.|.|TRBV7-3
ASTLPGVGSGELF
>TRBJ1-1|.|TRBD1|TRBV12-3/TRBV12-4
ASSTSGTGYGSTEAF
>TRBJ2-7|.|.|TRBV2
ASSRTAGSSYNEQY
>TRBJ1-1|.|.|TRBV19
ATKFDQGRTEAF
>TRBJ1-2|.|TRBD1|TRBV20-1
SARQDRGRGYT
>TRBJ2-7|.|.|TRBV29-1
SAREPGTSTYGQY
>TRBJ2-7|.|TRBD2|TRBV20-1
SVQLAGRSYEQY
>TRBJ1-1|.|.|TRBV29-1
SLSGENTEAF
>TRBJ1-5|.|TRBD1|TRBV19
ASSSGQGSNSNQPQH
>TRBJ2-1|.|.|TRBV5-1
ASSSHTGTHNEQF
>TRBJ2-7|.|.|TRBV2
ASSPTAYKNEQY
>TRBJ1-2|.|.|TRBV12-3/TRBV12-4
ASSLKTSGYT
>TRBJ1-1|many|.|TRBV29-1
SVFGGKETEAF
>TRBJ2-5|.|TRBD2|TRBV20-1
SALSSEAGKETQY
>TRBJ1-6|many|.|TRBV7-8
ASSLVPPLSSYNSPLH
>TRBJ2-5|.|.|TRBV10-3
AISFLQETQY
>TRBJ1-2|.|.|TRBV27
ASSPFVQGANYGYT
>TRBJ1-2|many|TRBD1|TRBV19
AAKTDRGRYGYT
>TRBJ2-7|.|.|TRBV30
AWTGAGYEQY
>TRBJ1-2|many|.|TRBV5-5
ASSSSLTLYGYT